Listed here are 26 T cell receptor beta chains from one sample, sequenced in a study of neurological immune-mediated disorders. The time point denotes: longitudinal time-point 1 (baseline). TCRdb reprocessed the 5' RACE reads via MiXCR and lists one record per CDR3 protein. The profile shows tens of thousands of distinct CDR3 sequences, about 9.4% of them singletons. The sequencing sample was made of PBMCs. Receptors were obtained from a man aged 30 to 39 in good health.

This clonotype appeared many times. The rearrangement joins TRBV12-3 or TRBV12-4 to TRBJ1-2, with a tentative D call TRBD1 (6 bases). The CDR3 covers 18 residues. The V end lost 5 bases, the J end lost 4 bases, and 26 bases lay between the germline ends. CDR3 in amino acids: CASSQSGRSQGWSYGYTF. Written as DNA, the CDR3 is TGTGCCAGCAGTCAATCGGGTCGGTCTCAGGGGTGGAGCTATGGCTACACCTTC.

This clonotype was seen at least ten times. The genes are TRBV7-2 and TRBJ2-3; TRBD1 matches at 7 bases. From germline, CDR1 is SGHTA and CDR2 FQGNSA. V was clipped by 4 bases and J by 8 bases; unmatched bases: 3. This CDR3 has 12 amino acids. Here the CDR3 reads CASSSSGGTQYF. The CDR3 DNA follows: TGTGCCAGCAGCTCCTCAGGGGGTACGCAGTATTTT.

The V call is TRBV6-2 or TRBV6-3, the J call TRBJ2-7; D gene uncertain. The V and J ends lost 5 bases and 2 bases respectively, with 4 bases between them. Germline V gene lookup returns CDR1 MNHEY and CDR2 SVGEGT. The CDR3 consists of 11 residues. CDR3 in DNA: TGTGCCAGCAGTAAGACCTACGAGCAGTACTTC. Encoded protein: CASSKTYEQYF.

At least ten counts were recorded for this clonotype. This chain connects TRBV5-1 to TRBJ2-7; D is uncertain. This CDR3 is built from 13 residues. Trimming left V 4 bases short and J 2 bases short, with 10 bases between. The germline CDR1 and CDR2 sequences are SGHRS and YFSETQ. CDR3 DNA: TGCGCCAGCAGCGCGATCCCGACCTACGAGCAGTACTTC. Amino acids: CASSAIPTYEQYF.

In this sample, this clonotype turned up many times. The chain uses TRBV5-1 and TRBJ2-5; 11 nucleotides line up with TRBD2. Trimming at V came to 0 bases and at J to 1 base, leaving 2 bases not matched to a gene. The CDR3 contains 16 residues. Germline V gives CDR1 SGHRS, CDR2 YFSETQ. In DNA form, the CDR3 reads TGCGCCAGCAGCTTGGGTCTAGCGGGAGGCCAAGAGACCCAGTACTTC. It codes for CASSLGLAGGQETQYF.

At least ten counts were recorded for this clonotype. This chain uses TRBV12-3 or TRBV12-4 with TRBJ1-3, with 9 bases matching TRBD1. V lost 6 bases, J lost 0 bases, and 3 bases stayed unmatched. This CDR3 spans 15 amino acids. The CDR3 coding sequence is TGTGCCAGCAGGCCGACAGGGGGCTCTGGAAACACCATATATTTT. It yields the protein CASRPTGGSGNTIYF.

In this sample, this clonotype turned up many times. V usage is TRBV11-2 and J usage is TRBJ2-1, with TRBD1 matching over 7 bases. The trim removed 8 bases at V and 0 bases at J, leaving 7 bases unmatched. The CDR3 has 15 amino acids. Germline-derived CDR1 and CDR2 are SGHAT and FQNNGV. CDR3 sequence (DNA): TGTGCCAGCTCAGGGGGTGGGGGCTCCTACAATGAGCAGTTCTTC. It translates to CASSGGGGSYNEQFF.

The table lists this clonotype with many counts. In nucleotides, the CDR3 is TGCGCCAGCAGCTTAGGCTTCCCGATGCCCTACGAGCAGTACTTC. Translating it yields CASSLGFPMPYEQYF. The rearrangement uses TRBV5-1 and TRBJ2-7; D gene uncertain. The CDR3 has 15 amino acids. Germline CDR1 SGHRS, CDR2 YFSETQ. Trimming took off 2 bases at V and 2 bases at J, with 14 bases between the two ends. Based on the CDR3 plus reference TRBV5-1 and TRBJ2-7, the full variable domain is KAGVTQTPRYLIKTRGQQVTLSCSPISGHRSVSWYQQTPGQGLQFLFEYFSETQRNKGNFPGRFSGRQFSNSRSEMNVSTLELGDSALYLCASSLGFPMPYEQYFGPGTRLTVT.

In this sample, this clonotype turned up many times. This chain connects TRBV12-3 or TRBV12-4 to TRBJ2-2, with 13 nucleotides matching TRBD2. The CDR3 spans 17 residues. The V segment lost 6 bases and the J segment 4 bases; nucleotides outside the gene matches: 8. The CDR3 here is CASSFGTSGVSTGELFF. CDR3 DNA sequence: TGTGCCAGCAGCTTTGGGACTAGCGGGGTGAGCACCGGGGAGCTGTTTTTT.

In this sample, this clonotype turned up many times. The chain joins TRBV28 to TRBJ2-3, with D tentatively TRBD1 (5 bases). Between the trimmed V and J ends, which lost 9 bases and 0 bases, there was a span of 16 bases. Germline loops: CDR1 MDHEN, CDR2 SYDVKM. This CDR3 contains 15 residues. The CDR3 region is CARLRRRQSTDTQYF. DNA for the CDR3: TGTGCCAGATTAAGGCGACGACAGAGCACAGATACGCAGTATTTT.

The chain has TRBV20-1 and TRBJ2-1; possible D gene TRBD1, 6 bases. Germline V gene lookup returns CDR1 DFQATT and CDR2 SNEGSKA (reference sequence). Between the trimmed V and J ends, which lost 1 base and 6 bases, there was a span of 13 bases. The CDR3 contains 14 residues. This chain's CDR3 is CSARGSTGTNEQFF. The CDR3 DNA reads TGCAGTGCTAGAGGATCGACAGGTACCAATGAGCAGTTCTTC.

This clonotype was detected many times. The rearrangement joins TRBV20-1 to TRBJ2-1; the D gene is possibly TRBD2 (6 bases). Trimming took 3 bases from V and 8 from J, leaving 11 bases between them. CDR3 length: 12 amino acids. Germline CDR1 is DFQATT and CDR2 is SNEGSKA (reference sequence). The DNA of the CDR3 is TGCAGTGCTAGTGGCGGGGCTTATGAGCAGTTCTTC. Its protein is CSASGGAYEQFF.

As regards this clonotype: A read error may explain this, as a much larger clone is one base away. The CDR3 DNA is TGCGCCAGCAGCCAAGGACTAGCGTCAGGCTACGAGCAGTACTTC. Its translation is CASSQGLASGYEQYF. This sequence joins TRBV4-1 and TRBJ2-7; 8 bases line up with TRBD2. In germline, CDR1 is MGHRA, CDR2 YSYEKL. V was pared by 1 base and J by 3 bases, with 5 bases of the junction left unmatched. This CDR3 region has 15 residues.

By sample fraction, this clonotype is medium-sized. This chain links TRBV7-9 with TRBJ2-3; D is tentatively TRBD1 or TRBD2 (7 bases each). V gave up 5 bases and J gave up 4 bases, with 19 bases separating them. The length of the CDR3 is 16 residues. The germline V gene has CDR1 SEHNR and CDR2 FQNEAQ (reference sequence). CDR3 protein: CASSSWQGGMSDTQYF. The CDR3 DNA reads TGTGCCAGCAGCAGTTGGCAGGGGGGGATGTCAGATACGCAGTATTTT.

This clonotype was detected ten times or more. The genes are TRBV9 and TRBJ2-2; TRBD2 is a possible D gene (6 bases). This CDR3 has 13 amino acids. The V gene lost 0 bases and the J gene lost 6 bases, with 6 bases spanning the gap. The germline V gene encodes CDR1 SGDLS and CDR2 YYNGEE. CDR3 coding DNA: TGTGCCAGCAGCGTAGGGGGGGCCGGGGAGCTGTTTTTT. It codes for CASSVGGAGELFF. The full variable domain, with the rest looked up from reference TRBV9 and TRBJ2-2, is DSGVTQTPKHLITATGQRVTLRCSPRSGDLSVYWYQQSLDQGLQFLIQYYNGEERAKGNILERFSAQQFPDLHSELNLSSLELGDSALYFCASSVGGAGELFFGEGSRLTVL.

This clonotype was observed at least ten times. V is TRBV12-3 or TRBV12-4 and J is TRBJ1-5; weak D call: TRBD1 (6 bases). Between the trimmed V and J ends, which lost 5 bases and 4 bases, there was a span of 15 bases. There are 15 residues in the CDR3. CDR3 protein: CASSSLGAGNQPQHF. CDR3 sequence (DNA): TGTGCCAGCAGTAGCCTGGGGGCAGGGAATCAGCCCCAGCATTTT.

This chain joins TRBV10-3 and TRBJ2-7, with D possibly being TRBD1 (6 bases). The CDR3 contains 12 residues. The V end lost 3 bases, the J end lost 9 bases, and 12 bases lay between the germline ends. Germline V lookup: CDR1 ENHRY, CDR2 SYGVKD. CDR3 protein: CAISDKGERQYF. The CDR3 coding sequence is TGTGCCATCAGTGATAAGGGGGAAAGGCAGTACTTC.

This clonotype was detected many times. The CDR3 reads CASSSNLAGAGRETQYF. The CDR3 DNA reads as TGTGCCAGCAGTTCCAATCTAGCGGGCGCTGGGCGAGAGACCCAGTACTTC. The V and J genes are TRBV6-6 and TRBJ2-5, with 8 bases fitting TRBD2. V was pared by 4 bases and J by 4 bases, with 14 bases of the junction left unmatched. Germline lookup yields CDR1 MNHNY and CDR2 SVGAGI (reference sequence). This CDR3 has 17 amino acids.

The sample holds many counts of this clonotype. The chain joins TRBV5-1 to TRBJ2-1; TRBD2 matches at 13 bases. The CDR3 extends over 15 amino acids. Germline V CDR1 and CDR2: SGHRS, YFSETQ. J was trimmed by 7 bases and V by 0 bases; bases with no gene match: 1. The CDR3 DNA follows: TGCGCCAGCAGCTTGGCGACTAGCGGGAGGAATGAGCAGTTCTTC. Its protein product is CASSLATSGRNEQFF.

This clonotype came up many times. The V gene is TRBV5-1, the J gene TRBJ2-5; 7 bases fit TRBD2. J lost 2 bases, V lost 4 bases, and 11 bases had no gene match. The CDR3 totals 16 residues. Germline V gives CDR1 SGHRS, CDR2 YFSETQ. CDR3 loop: CASSLSASGQQETQYF. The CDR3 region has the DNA TGCGCCAGCAGCCTGTCCGCTAGCGGACAACAAGAGACCCAGTACTTC.

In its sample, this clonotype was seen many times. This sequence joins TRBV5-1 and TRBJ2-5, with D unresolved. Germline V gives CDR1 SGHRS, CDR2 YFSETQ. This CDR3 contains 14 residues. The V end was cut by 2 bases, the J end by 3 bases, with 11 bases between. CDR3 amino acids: CASSFTSDKETQYF. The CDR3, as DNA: TGCGCCAGCAGCTTCACTTCAGATAAAGAGACCCAGTACTTC.

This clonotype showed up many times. In DNA, the CDR3 is TGTGCCAGCAGTTTTGGGGTCCGGTCTGGGGCCAACGTCCTGACTTTC. Its translation: CASSFGVRSGANVLTF. The chain joins TRBV12-3 or TRBV12-4 to TRBJ2-6; D is undetermined. The CDR3 consists of 16 residues. Between the trimmed V and J ends, which lost 3 bases and 1 base, there was a span of 10 bases.

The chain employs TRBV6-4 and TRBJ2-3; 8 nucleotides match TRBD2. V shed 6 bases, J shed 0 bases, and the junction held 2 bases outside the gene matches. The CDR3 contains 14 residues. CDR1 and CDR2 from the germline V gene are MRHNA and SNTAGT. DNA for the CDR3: TGTGCCAGCAGCCAGCGGGAGAGCACAGATACGCAGTATTTT. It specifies CASSQRESTDTQYF.

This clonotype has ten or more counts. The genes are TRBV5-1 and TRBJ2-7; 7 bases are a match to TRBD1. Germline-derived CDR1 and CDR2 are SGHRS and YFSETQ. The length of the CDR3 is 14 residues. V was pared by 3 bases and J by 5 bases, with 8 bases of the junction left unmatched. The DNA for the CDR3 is TGCGCCAGCAGCTCCCGGACAGGCTCGAACGAGCAGTACTTC. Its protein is CASSSRTGSNEQYF.

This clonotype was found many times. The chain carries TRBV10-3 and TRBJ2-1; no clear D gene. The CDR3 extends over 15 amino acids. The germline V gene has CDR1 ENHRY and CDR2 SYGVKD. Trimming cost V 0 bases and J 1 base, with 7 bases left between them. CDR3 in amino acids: CAISESSGSYNEQFF. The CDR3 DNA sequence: TGTGCCATCAGTGAGTCCAGTGGGTCCTACAATGAGCAGTTCTTC.

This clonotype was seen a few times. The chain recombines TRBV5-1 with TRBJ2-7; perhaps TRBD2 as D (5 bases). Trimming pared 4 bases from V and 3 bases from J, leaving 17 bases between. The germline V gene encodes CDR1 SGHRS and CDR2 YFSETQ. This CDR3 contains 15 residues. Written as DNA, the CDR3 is TGCGCCAGCAGCCCGGACGCCGGGGAACTCTACGAGCAGTACTTC. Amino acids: CASSPDAGELYEQYF.